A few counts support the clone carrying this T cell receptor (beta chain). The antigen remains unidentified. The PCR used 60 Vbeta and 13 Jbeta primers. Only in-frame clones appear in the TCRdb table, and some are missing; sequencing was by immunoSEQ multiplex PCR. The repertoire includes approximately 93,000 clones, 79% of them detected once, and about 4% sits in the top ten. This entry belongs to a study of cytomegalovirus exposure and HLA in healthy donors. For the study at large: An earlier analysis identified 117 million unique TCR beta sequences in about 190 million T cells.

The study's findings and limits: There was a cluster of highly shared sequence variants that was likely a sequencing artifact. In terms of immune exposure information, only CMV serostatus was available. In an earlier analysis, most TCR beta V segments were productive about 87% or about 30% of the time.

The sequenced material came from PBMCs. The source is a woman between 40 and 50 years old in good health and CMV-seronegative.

CDR3 amino acids: CASSPGTLNEKLFF. The CDR3 region has the DNA TGCGCCAGCAGCCCCGGGACACTTAATGAAAAACTGTTTTTT. The chain employs TRBV4-3 and TRBJ1-4; D may be TRBD1 (6 bases). V lost 4 bases, J lost 4 bases, and 10 bases lay in between. The germline CDR1 and CDR2 sequences are LGHNA and YSLEER. This CDR3 spans 14 amino acids.